The clone carrying this T cell receptor (beta chain) was seen many times. Its target is unknown. This sample is part of a study of molecular identifiers for immune sequencing clone quantification. Findings and limits, study-wide: Spiked TCR RNA from one Jurkat cell reportedly showed up when mixed among 950,000 to 1,000,000 naive cells.

Naive CD8 T cells were picked out by sorting for CD8+CD4-CCR7+CD45RA+. Previously reported methods and listed TCR primers produced the bulk TCR libraries. In TCRdb, the PCR reads were re-called with MiXCR into one record per CDR3 protein. This table has some 320,000 distinct CDR3 sequences, roughly a fifth appearing once. Germline assignment: CDR1 MNHEY and CDR2 SMNVEV (reference sequence). This CDR3 is 13 amino acids long. V was cut by 2 bases and J by 4 bases, with 9 bases left in between. The source material was naive CD8+ T cells from blood, with Jurkat cell RNA spiked in. Subset: FACS-sorted CD8+CD4-CCR7+CD45RA+ naive T cells. The rearrangement uses TRBV27 and TRBJ2-7; the D is unclear. This TCR was recovered from a human donor in good health. Some libraries in this study had Jurkat cell RNA spiked in. The DNA for the CDR3 is TGTGCCAGCAGTTTAACCCCGAGGTACGAGCAGTACTTC. It yields the protein CASSLTPRYEQYF.